The next 5 T cell receptor beta chains were all read from a single sample in a study of technical replicates of blood from a handful of donors. This table comes from immunoSEQ multiplex PCR, and its TCRdb copy is limited to in-frame clones, with some not included. The sample consists of about 12,000 clones, roughly 94% of them appearing once. The sample was PBMCs. All receptors come from a human donor in good health.

The genes are TRBV5-1 and TRBJ1-1, with D uncertain. The germline V and J ends were trimmed by 2 bases and 1 base, with 9 bases remaining between them. The CDR3 extends over 14 amino acids. In germline, CDR1 is SGHRS, CDR2 YFSETQ. In nucleotides, the CDR3 is TGCGCCAGCAGCTTAGGACTGCAGAACACTGAAGCTTTCTTT. Translated, it gives CASSLGLQNTEAFF.

This clone was counted a single time. V and J are TRBV7-9 and TRBJ1-2; D unresolved. The V and J ends lost 11 bases and 8 bases respectively, with 12 bases between them. This CDR3 spans 10 amino acids. CDR1 is SEHNR, CDR2 FQNEAQ, per germline (reference sequence). The CDR3 here is CAAQLVGYTF. The CDR3 DNA sequence: TGTGCCGCCCAGCTAGTGGGCTACACCTTC.

This chain joins TRBV11-2 and TRBJ2-1, with TRBD2 matching over 7 bases. CDR3 length: 16 amino acids. J gave up 3 bases and V 0 bases, and 5 bases lay outside the gene matches. CDR1 is SGHAT, CDR2 FQNNGV, per germline. Here the CDR3 reads CASSLEGSGRYNEQFF. In nucleotides, the CDR3 is TGTGCCAGCAGCTTAGAAGGTAGCGGGCGCTACAATGAGCAGTTCTTC.

The genes are TRBV5-8 and TRBJ2-7; no clear D gene. Trimming stripped 4 bases from V and 7 bases from J, with 12 bases between. The CDR3 runs 12 residues. The V gene's germline CDR1 is SGHTS and CDR2 YDEGEE. CDR3 region: CASSPRHPEQYF. CDR3 coding DNA: TGTGCCAGCAGCCCGAGACACCCTGAGCAGTACTTC.

The chain uses TRBV10-3 and TRBJ2-7; TRBD1 matches at 7 bases. Germline CDR1 ENHRY, CDR2 SYGVKD. Trimming at V came to 3 bases and at J to 4 bases, leaving 3 bases not matched to a gene. There are 13 residues in the CDR3. CDR3 in amino acids: CAISEDRDYEQYF. Written as DNA, the CDR3 is TGTGCCATCAGTGAAGACAGGGATTACGAGCAGTACTTC.